One sample yielded the 10 T cell receptor beta chains listed below, sequenced in a study of T cell clonality in common variable immunodeficiency. No antigen has been identified for these receptors. The study's findings and limits: Fewer deletions and N-nucleotide insertions were reportedly seen in common variable immunodeficiency TCR beta sequences.

Data came from immunoSEQ multiplex PCR; TCRdb stores just in-frame clones and leaves some out. The sample contains about 20,000 clones, none occurring once; about 14% lies in the top ten. Sample: peripheral blood mononuclear cells. The receptors were gathered from a human donor with common variable immunodeficiency.

This clone was seen a handful of times. Read coverage stops 3 residues before the CDR3 terminus; the germline J gene supplies the remainder. This chain joins TRBV19 and TRBJ2-7; 7 bases match TRBD1. Trimming took 3 bases from V and 2 from J; bases not matched to a gene: 13. Germline CDR1 reads LNHDA; CDR2 reads SQIVND (reference sequence). This CDR3 is 17 amino acids long. Here the CDR3 reads CASSISDTGVRTYEQYF. Incomplete CDR3 DNA: TGTGCCAGTAGTATCTCAGATACAGGGGTGAGGACCTACGAG.

This clone was seen at least ten times. The CDR3 extends 3 residues past the end of the read, so its final part is completed from the germline J gene. The V and J genes are TRBV12-3 or TRBV12-4 and TRBJ2-3; TRBD1 matches 7 bases. The CDR3 contains 17 residues. The ends lost 4 bases at V and 0 bases at J; junction bases unmatched: 10. The sequenced CDR3 bases are TGTGCCAGCAGTTCTGACAGGGCCTCATACAGCACAGATACG. Translation gives CASSSDRASYSTDT. The entire CDR3 is CASSSDRASYSTDTQYF.

This clone was counted only a few times. The missing CDR3 end, 3 residues past where the read stops, is filled in from the germline J gene. The chain employs TRBV2 and TRBJ2-4, with TRBD1 identical over 9 bases. V dropped 0 bases and J dropped 6; count of bases not matched to a gene: 6. CDR1 is SNHLY and CDR2 is FYNNEI in the germline V gene. The CDR3 is 16 residues long. CDR3 sequence reads: CASSEALSGQGNIQYF. CDR3 DNA (partial): TGTGCCAGCAGTGAAGCGCTCTCGGGACAGGGAAACATT.

This clone was seen repeatedly, ten times or more. The covered CDR3 bases are TGTGCCAGCAGTTACCGGGACAGGAGCACAGATACG. Protein sequence: CASSYRDRSTDT. The entire CDR3 protein is CASSYRDRSTDTQYF. The chain links TRBV6-2 or TRBV6-3 to TRBJ2-3, with 8 positions matching TRBD1. The DNA ends 3 residues before the CDR3 does, and the rest of the CDR3 is filled in from the germline J gene. With 2 bases clipped from V and 0 bases from J, the junction kept 1 base outside the gene matches. The germline CDR1 and CDR2 sequences are MNHEY and SVGEGT. This CDR3 spans 15 amino acids.

This clone has a count of ten or more. The read terminates 3 residues ahead of where the CDR3 ends, so the germline J gene completes it. This chain uses TRBV7-3 with TRBJ1-1; D possibly corresponds to TRBD1 (6 bases). CDR1 SGHTA and CDR2 FQGTGA come from the germline V gene. The CDR3 covers 13 residues. V lost 5 bases to trimming and J lost 4 bases, with 11 bases between them. CDR3 DNA (partial): TGTGCCAGCAGCCTCACAGGGATCACTGAA. The encoded protein is CASSLTGITE. The CDR3 as a whole reads CASSLTGITEAFF.

This clone was seen a few times. The read terminates 3 residues ahead of where the CDR3 ends, so the germline J gene completes it. This chain joins TRBV5-6 and TRBJ2-7; unclear D gene. This CDR3 has 15 amino acids. The V gene's germline CDR1 is SGHDT and CDR2 YYEEEE. The germline V and J ends were trimmed by 3 bases and 2 bases, with 15 bases remaining between them. Incomplete CDR3 DNA: TGTGCCAGCAGCTCCAAGCAAACGTCTGCCTACGAG. Residues: CASSSKQTSAYE. The CDR3 reads in full as CASSSKQTSAYEQYF.

Comment on this clone: Read data end 3 residues before the CDR3 end; the end is taken from the germline J gene. The V call is TRBV2, the J call TRBJ1-5; D is perhaps TRBD1 (6 bases). Germline V gene lookup returns CDR1 SNHLY and CDR2 FYNNEI. The CDR3 runs to 14 residues. The ends were cut back, 4 bases at V and 3 bases at J, with 10 bases in the middle. The CDR3 loop is CASSVNRDNQPQHF. The sequenced CDR3 bases are TGTGCCAGCAGTGTTAACAGGGACAATCAGCCC.

This clone was seen a handful of times. The read halts 3 residues ahead of the CDR3 end, with the missing end drawn from the germline J gene. The gene calls are TRBV2 and TRBJ2-1; weak D call: TRBD1 (5 bases). V dropped 4 bases and J dropped 9 bases, with 7 bases sitting between them. The CDR3 is 11 amino acids. Germline CDR1 reads SNHLY; CDR2 reads FYNNEI. The DNA read from the CDR3 is TGTGCCAGCAGTGTTGGGGCTGAG. Translated: CASSVGAE. The full CDR3 protein is CASSVGAEQFF.

Of note for this clone: The sequenced fragment ends 3 residues before the CDR3 boundary, so the rest is inferred from the germline J gene. The chain uses TRBV18 and TRBJ1-2, with TRBD1 identical over 8 bases. V lost 3 bases and J lost 6; bases outside the gene matches: 6. Germline V gene data show CDR1 as KGHSH and CDR2 as LQKENI. CDR3 size: 14 residues. The CDR3 loop is CASSPDRASHGYTF. Incomplete CDR3 DNA: TGTGCCAGCTCACCGGACAGGGCCTCTCATGGC.

This clone was counted between two and nine times. The CDR3 end is not reached by the read, which stops 3 residues before it; the germline J gene fills it in. This rearrangement joins TRBV10-3 to TRBJ1-6; TRBD1 matches at 9 bases. The germline gives CDR1 ENHRY, CDR2 SYGVKD. The CDR3 loop spans 15 amino acids. Trimming cost V 0 bases and J 9 bases; bases outside gene matches: 3. Here the CDR3 reads CAISESGQGSSPLHF. CDR3 DNA, as far as it was read: TGTGCCATCAGTGAGTCAGGACAGGGGTCTTCACCC.